This TCR beta chain was identified in a study of OX40 agonist ivuxolimab in advanced cancers. Study summary: Ivuxolimab is an agonistic anti-OX40 (CD134) antibody, and patients were treated with it. Patients received intravenous ivuxolimab every 2 weeks at 0.01 to 10 mg/kg.

Peripheral blood came from all dose cohorts at three timepoints. Study-wide findings and caveats: Low normalized clonal expansion also occurred in some nonresponding patients.

This clone was seen a single time. What it recognizes is unknown. Generated by immunoSEQ multiplex PCR, the TCRdb table keeps only in-frame clones and is missing some. This table has about 93,000 clones, 90% to 95% appearing once. Germline CDR1 reads MDHEN; CDR2 reads SYDVKM. Between the trimmed V and J ends, which lost 6 bases and 0 bases, there was a span of 9 bases. The CDR3 contains 15 residues. The sequencing here drew on CD4+ or CD8+ T cells sorted from blood, taken in a trial of the OX40 agonist ivuxolimab. The TCR was taken from an adult with an advanced solid tumor such as melanoma, head and neck, liver or kidney cancer. The rearrangement links TRBV28 to TRBJ1-6; D not certain. For the CDR3, the DNA is TGTGCCAGCAGCCCGGGCTTCTCCTATAATTCACCCCTCCACTTT. This sequence encodes CASSPGFSYNSPLHF.